This TCR beta chain was sequenced for a study of cytomegalovirus exposure and HLA in healthy donors (dated by TCRdb to the late 2010s). Regarding the research as a whole: An earlier analysis of approximately 640 of the donors reported about 250 Gb of sequence data and some 120 million unique TCR beta sequences from about 200 million T cells. Donor age, sex, ethnicity and CMV serostatus were compiled alongside the repertoire data. Among roughly 400 genotyped donors of the cohort, an average of approximately 230,000 unique TCR beta nucleotide sequences were sequenced per donor, roughly 20% of them non-productive. The study combined high-throughput TCR immunosequencing, statistical association of individual TCRs with disease status, and machine learning to predict cytomegalovirus infection status. To decide whether each TCR beta V gene segment behaved as functional or pseudogenic, an earlier analysis of some 570 of the donors relied on high-throughput TCR beta sequencing. Along with the approximately 620-subject first cohort, a separate validation cohort of over 90 different subjects was used. HLA typing covered class I and class II loci at four-digit resolution. Among the roughly 400 genotyped donors, approximately 76% belonged to the genetic ancestry cluster associated with self-reported Caucasian donors. Because of strong linkage in the cohort, five DR-DQ haplotypes were treated as single units for association and clustering. The study aimed to test whether cataloging public T cell receptors could reveal signatures of past pathogen exposure. About 280 gigabases of sequencing data and roughly 81 million unique TCR sequences made up an early release that covered nearly 650 HLA-typed donors. The study profiled the T cell repertoires of about 720 subjects by immunosequencing and related them to cytomegalovirus serostatus. Rather than using new phenotypic data, the later analysis identified candidate immune exposures from TCR beta sequences and from how often those sequences occurred across donors. In a later analysis, previously published TCR beta repertoires from 550 to 750 donors were re-analyzed and high-resolution HLA genotyping was added so that TCR occurrence patterns could be studied. A later genetic analysis used genome-wide SNP genotypes for about 60% of the roughly 670 donors, treating that subset as a discovery cohort. All discovery cohort repertoires had been generated using a single sequencing platform. Typing coverage varied by locus: about 620-630 donors for A, B, C, DRB1 and DQB1; approximately 500 for DQA1; more than 600 for DPA1; 450 to 480 for DPB1. General findings and caveats noted by the study authors: A further reported finding was that TCR beta sequences accurately predicted the HLA-A and HLA-B alleles for most subjects in the first cohort. The study listed 150 to 200 TCR beta chains as associated with cytomegalovirus. In a later analysis, HLA-associated TCR beta chains were found to be more clonally expanded and to have lower generation probabilities than equally common non-associated chains. Some IMGT-functional V segments, including TRBV6-2 and TRBV6-3, could not be told apart with the 87-base-pair reads, so those segments were excluded. Most TCR sequences were observed very rarely across donors, whereas some public TCRs were present in many individuals. According to a later analysis, most CMV-associated TCR beta chains appeared to be HLA-restricted, and the HLA associations seemed to be driven largely by CMV exposure. In a later analysis, some 18,000 TCR beta sequences were associated with specific HLA alleles at a false discovery rate of 0.05. A cluster of highly shared sequence variants was judged likely to be a technical artifact of the sequencing pipeline. Linkage disequilibrium might explain the correlated functional status among segregating V segments, but an unknown experimental factor could not be ruled out. An earlier analysis of several hundred of the donors showed that most TCR beta V segments appeared in productive rearrangements either about 87% or about 30% of the time, which broadly matched IMGT annotations. A later analysis found that TCR association rates varied across HLA loci, with DRB1 alleles showing the most associated TCRs and HLA-C alleles the fewest. In vitro tests confirmed that a few of the cytomegalovirus-associated TCR beta chains recognize cytomegalovirus antigens. Because counts were too low, approximately 15 rarely observed V segments, including chromosome 9 orphons, were excluded from the earlier analysis of around 590 of the donors. Cytomegalovirus status was reported to be diagnosed by the classifier with high specificity and sensitivity in both the original and validation cohorts. This cohort had only TCR beta chains sequenced, and the lack of alpha or paired-chain data limited which features could be detected. A later analysis reported that several top co-occurrence clusters appeared linked to parvovirus B19, influenza, CMV and Epstein-Barr virus. Because HLA typing was unavailable for some donors at each locus, only the typed subset was used in association tests. CMV serostatus was the only immune exposure information available for the cohort. According to a later genetic analysis, donors in an Asian-associated ancestry cluster had fewer N-insertions in productive TCRs than the approximately 630-donor mean. When HLA alleles, especially DR and DQ, strongly co-occurred, TCR associations were difficult to assign to individual alleles. It was suggested by the authors that the approach could potentially be generalized to other disease states and immunological phenotypes. Presence/absence analyses assumed roughly uniform sequencing depth across donors, an assumption that may not hold. An association between a missense DCLRE1C variant and V-gene and J-gene trimming of TCR beta chains was found in a later genetic analysis and replicated in an independent cohort.

To note about this clone: Its antigen is currently not known. Base qualities are not recorded, but no much larger clone differs from it by a single base.

The cohort was made up of 650 to 700 healthy bone marrow donors. At the time of sampling, every cohort member was nominally healthy, though immune exposures that went unrecorded were likely present. The donor tested CMV seronegative and was one of the 352 seronegative cohort members. Each donor provided a peripheral blood sample, and peripheral blood mononuclear cells were used for TCR beta sequencing. Genomic DNA extraction from the blood cell samples was performed with the Qiagen DNeasy Blood Extraction Kit. According to the germline V gene (reference sequence), CDR1 reads SEHNR and CDR2 reads FQNEAQ. V sheds 0 bases and J sheds 3 bases, leaving 11 bases between their ends. The cysteine opens and the phenylalanine closes a CDR3 of 15 amino acids. Just the 45-base CDR3 DNA is kept, in frame starting at base 1. Receptor libraries were prepared by the immunoSEQ multiplex PCR assay. For the multiplex PCR, a mixture combining 60 forward primers for TCR Vbeta segments and 13 reverse primers for TCR Jbeta segments was used. The CDR3 region of rearranged TCR beta genes was amplified from genomic DNA with a multiplex PCR assay. On the Illumina HiSeq System, the amplified TCR beta libraries were sequenced as 87-base-pair reads. As for the original processing: Across the roughly 700 repertoires, a later analysis counted 78 million or so unique TCR beta chains, roughly 11 million of which were shared by at least two donors. Raw reads were error-corrected and collapsed into unique sequences by a nearest-neighbor algorithm in which closely related sequences were merged to remove PCR and sequencing errors. To assign V, D and J gene segments, CDR3 sequences were aligned to IMGT reference sequences. For a sequence to be retained, a match of at least six nucleotides to both a V gene segment and a J gene segment was required. A rearrangement was called productive if the CDR3 had no stop codons and remained in frame with V and J, and every other rearrangement was called non-productive. CDR3 was defined by IMGT convention, running from the second conserved V-encoded cysteine to the conserved J-encoded phenylalanine. The earlier analysis of roughly 590 of the donors excluded any sequence lacking an unambiguous match to a single V gene segment. An earlier analysis of 500 to 700 of the donors classified V segments as functional when productive rearrangements were above 56.7% and as segregating when the standard deviation between donors was above 5%. A statistical classification framework was built to diagnose cytomegalovirus status from the catalog of TCR beta chain sequences. In a later analysis, V and J genes were assigned by comparing TCR nucleotide sequences against IMGT/GENE-DB human TR gene sequences. In a later analysis, CDR3 sequences and most-parsimonious VDJ recombination scenarios were assigned using the TCRdist pipeline. In a later analysis, every TCR beta chain was defined by the combination of its CDR3 amino acid sequence and its V-gene family, and reads without a unique V-gene family were dropped. A later analysis removed 592 highly shared, low-generation-probability nucleotide sequences to deal with suspected cross-contamination and a sequencing artifact. For each public chain, a later analysis derived a clonal expansion index from normalized ranks of inferred template counts within each repertoire. A later analysis computed generation probabilities with a VDJ recombination model fitted to out-of-frame rearrangements, and checked the results against IGoR. In a later analysis, hypergeometric tests were used to score TCR-TCR, TCR-HLA and TCR-CMV co-occurrence, with a repertoire-size bias correction applied to TCR pairs. In a later analysis, false discovery rates were estimated by permuting HLA or CMV assignments 20 times. A later analysis grouped co-occurring TCRs with DBSCAN, adding TCRdist sequence similarity when clustering within HLA-allele-positive subsets. Repertoires with fewer than 30,000 or more than 120,000 public chains were left out of co-occurrence clustering, as were a handful of repertoires with anomalous nucleotide sharing. TCRdb mirrors the immuneACCESS table, restricted to in-frame sequences. Some clones are absent from its copies; in checked studies, under half trace to an unresolved V gene, and the reason for the others is unknown. The DNA gave D and trimming, while V, J and clone size come from that table. The sample data list under 300,000 clones, and roughly two thirds of these were observed just once. The biggest ten clones account for around 2.3% of the sample.

The clonotype was recovered from a female donor in good health and CMV-seronegative. Specimen: PBMCs. This chain joins TRBV7-9 to TRBJ2-5; perhaps TRBD1 is the D gene, with 5 bases matching. The nucleotide sequence is TGTGCCAGCAGCTTAGCAGGGCAGGGAAAAGAGACCCAGTACTTC. It encodes CASSLAGQGKETQYF.